The 13 T cell receptor beta chains reported below all come from one sample, sequenced in a study of blood T cell repertoires in COVID-19. Only in-frame clones appear in the TCRdb table, and some are missing; sequencing was by immunoSEQ multiplex PCR. The data show around 150,000 clones, roughly nine tenths seen once. The sequenced sample consisted of peripheral blood. These receptors were obtained from a man younger than 35 with acute or convalescent COVID-19.

The chain combines TRBV6-5 with TRBJ1-5; D gene ambiguous. CDR3 length equals 14 residues. V lost 8 bases, J lost 2 bases, and 13 bases lay in between. CDR1 and CDR2 (germline): MNHEY, SVGAGI. CDR3 region: CASLLSGGNQPQHF. CDR3 DNA: TGTGCCAGCTTGCTATCAGGTGGCAATCAGCCCCAGCATTTT.

This clone came up once. The chain uses TRBV7-2 and TRBJ2-5; 11 nucleotides match TRBD1. The germline V gene has CDR1 SGHTA and CDR2 FQGNSA. The CDR3 runs 16 residues. The J segment lost 6 bases and the V segment lost 2 bases, leaving 8 bases of the junction unmatched. The CDR3 is CASSLRDRGIAKTQYF. The CDR3 DNA sequence: TGTGCCAGCAGCTTACGGGACAGGGGGATCGCAAAGACCCAGTACTTC.

The J gene is TRBJ2-7, the V gene TRBV7-9; TRBD1 aligns across 7 bases. V lost 2 bases to trimming and J lost 5 bases; unmatched junction nucleotides: 6. Germline CDR1 SEHNR, CDR2 FQNEAQ (reference sequence). The CDR3 runs to 14 residues. CDR3 region: CASSLRQGQDEQYV. CDR3 nucleotides: TGTGCCAGCAGCTTAAGACAGGGCCAAGACGAGCAGTACGTC.

The gene calls are TRBV10-1 and TRBJ1-5; the match to TRBD1 covers 8 bases. Germline CDR1 reads WNHNN; CDR2 reads SYGVQD (reference sequence). The trim removed 0 bases at V and 5 bases at J, leaving 15 bases unmatched. This CDR3 has 19 residues. For the CDR3, the DNA is TGCGCCAGCAGTGAGTCTGGGCGCACACCATTGGACAGGGATCAGCCCCAGCATTTT. Its translation is CASSESGRTPLDRDQPQHF.

The V gene is TRBV28, the J gene TRBJ2-3; 7 bases line up with TRBD2. V trimming: 11 bases; J trimming: 3 bases; junction bases outside the gene matches: 11. The CDR3 has 14 amino acids. The germline CDR1 and CDR2 sequences are MDHEN and SYDVKM. CDR3 region: CALKASGLTDTQYF. The CDR3 DNA sequence: TGTGCCCTTAAGGCTAGCGGACTTACAGATACGCAGTATTTT.

The chain carries TRBV11-2 and TRBJ2-1, with D maybe TRBD1 (6 bases). The CDR3 has 12 residues. The germline V gene has CDR1 SGHAT and CDR2 FQNNGV. V was pared by 5 bases and J by 11 bases, with 13 bases between. CDR3 sequence (DNA): TGTGCCAGCAGCACAGGGTGGGGCCAGCAGTTCTTC. It yields the protein CASSTGWGQQFF.

The V and J genes are TRBV5-1 and TRBJ1-2; D is undetermined. Germline V gene data show CDR1 as SGHRS and CDR2 as YFSETQ. This CDR3 has 14 residues. V shed 0 bases and J shed 6 bases, with 12 bases lying between them. The CDR3 loop is CASSLGAPYDGYTF. Here the CDR3 DNA reads TGCGCCAGCAGCTTGGGGGCACCATACGATGGCTACACCTTC.

The V call is TRBV5-1, the J call TRBJ2-3; 7 bases map to TRBD1. Trimming took 4 bases from V and 1 from J; bases not matched to a gene: 3. Germline CDR1 is SGHRS and CDR2 is YFSETQ. This CDR3 contains 14 residues. CDR3 residues: CASSRQGGTDTQYF. The CDR3 DNA follows: TGCGCCAGCAGCCGCCAGGGGGGCACAGATACGCAGTATTTT.

V usage is TRBV4-1 and J usage is TRBJ1-4; 10 nucleotides line up with TRBD1. Germline values: CDR1 MGHRA, CDR2 YSYEKL. V trimming: 4 bases; J trimming: 10 bases; junction bases outside the gene matches: 6. The CDR3 contains 14 residues. CDR3: CASSPGQGHGKLFF. The CDR3 region has the DNA TGCGCCAGCAGCCCGGGACAGGGGCACGGAAAACTGTTTTTT.

J is TRBJ1-2 and V is TRBV6-5, with D possibly matching TRBD1 (6 bases). Germline V gene sequence: CDR1 MNHEY, CDR2 SVGAGI. Deletions cut 7 bases from V and 0 bases from J, with 15 bases between. The CDR3 is 15 residues long. The CDR3 DNA reads TGTGCCAGCAACATCGATGGACAGTCTAACTATGGCTACACCTTC. Its protein is CASNIDGQSNYGYTF.

This chain links TRBV6-5 with TRBJ1-2; 7 bases agree with TRBD1. The CDR3 totals 15 residues. In germline, CDR1 is MNHEY, CDR2 SVGAGI. J was trimmed by 8 bases and V by 0 bases; bases with no gene match: 9. The DNA of the CDR3 is TGTGCCAGCAGTTACTCGAGGCGACAGGGACGGGGCTACACCTTC. This encodes CASSYSRRQGRGYTF.

The rearrangement links TRBV7-9 to TRBJ2-3; 7 nucleotides match TRBD1. Germline V CDR1 and CDR2: SEHNR, FQNEAQ (reference sequence). Losses at the gene ends were 5 bases for V and 0 bases for J; bases not matched to a gene: 8. This CDR3 spans 16 amino acids. CDR3: CASSAGTVYSTDTQYF. CDR3 DNA: TGTGCCAGCAGCGCCGGGACAGTCTATAGCACAGATACGCAGTATTTT.

The CDR3 reads CASSNRDTRYLISYNEQFF. CDR3 DNA sequence: TGTGCCAGCAGCAACCGGGACACCCGTTACTTAATCTCCTACAATGAGCAGTTCTTC. The rearrangement links TRBV5-4 to TRBJ2-1; D might be TRBD1 (6 bases). V shed 4 bases and J shed 0 bases, with 23 bases lying between them. Looked up from germline, CDR1 is SGHNT and CDR2 is YYREEE (reference sequence). This CDR3 is built from 19 residues.